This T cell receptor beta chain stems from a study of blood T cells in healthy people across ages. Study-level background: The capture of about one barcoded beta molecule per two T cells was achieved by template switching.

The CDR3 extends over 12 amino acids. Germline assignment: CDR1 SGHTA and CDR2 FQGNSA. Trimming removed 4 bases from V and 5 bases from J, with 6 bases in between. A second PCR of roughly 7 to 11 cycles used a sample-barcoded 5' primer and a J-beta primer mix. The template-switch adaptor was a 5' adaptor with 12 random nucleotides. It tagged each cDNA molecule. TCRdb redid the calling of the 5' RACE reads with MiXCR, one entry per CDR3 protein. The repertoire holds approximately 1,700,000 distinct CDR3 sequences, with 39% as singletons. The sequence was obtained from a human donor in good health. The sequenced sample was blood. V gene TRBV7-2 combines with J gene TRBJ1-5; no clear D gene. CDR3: CASSSNHQPQHF. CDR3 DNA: TGTGCCAGCAGCTCCAATCATCAGCCCCAGCATTTT.